This T cell receptor beta chain was obtained from a study of blood T cell repertoires in COVID-19 (dated by TCRdb to the early 2020s). In the study overall: The collaborator samples originated in the United States, Italy and Spain and spanned the acute and convalescent phases of COVID-19. The samples were drawn from two sources: the first 160 participants of the ongoing ImmuneRACE study, and some 1,300 subjects contributed by 6 global collaborators. A de-identified subject ID, COVID-19 status, age in years and sex were almost always included in the sample metadata. The prospective study material was composed of cDNA or gDNA derived from T cells, B-cell-depleted T cells, or PBMCs. Deeply sampled blood TCRbeta repertoires from subjects exposed to, actively infected with, or recovered from COVID-19 were included in the dataset. The repertoires were made available in a free public database intended to serve as a resource for research on the immune response to SARS-CoV-2. HLA class I and class II types, where available, came from metadata supplied by the sample provider rather than from assay-based typing.

What the research found in general, with its limitations: The amount of clinical and demographic metadata varied by source and participant and was provided uncurated.

The immunoSEQ Assay, a bias-controlled multiplex PCR, was used to amplify TCRbeta CDR3 regions from genomic DNA. For the original study's pipeline: The number of nucleated cells in each sample was estimated from the amplification of reference gene primers within the assay. To quantify the absolute abundance of each unique TCRbeta CDR3 rearrangement, sequence reads were collapsed and filtered. For each sample, productive Simpson clonality was calculated by taking the square root of Simpson's diversity index across productive rearrangements. In TCRdb, the immuneACCESS table is reduced to in-frame sequences with V and J assigned. These tables do not hold every clone; where another copy was compared, an unresolved V gene accounts for under half, and the others remain unexplained. The D gene and trimming were derived from the DNA, and the V and J assignments and clone size from that table. The sample table holds about 50,000 clones, of which roughly 83% were seen once. The ten largest account for approximately 2.1% of the sample.

V loses 3 bases at its end and J loses 7 bases; junction bases beyond the gene matches: 10. Inclusive of the bounding cysteine and phenylalanine, the CDR3 is 15 residues long. The retained sequence is limited to the CDR3, 45 bases, with the frame set at the first base. The germline V gene yields SGHTS for CDR1 and YDEGEE for CDR2. Whole blood was collected in K2EDTA tubes by collaborating institutions according to the institutions' own protocols. For TCRbeta analysis, collaborators shipped samples as frozen whole blood, isolated PBMCs, or DNA extracted from either of those sample types. Turning to this clone: The antigen this receptor binds is unknown. Base-call qualities are not available, and no considerably larger clone is one nucleotide away.

Recombination linked TRBV5-8 to TRBJ1-3, and 7 junction bases match TRBD1. The source of this sequence is a woman in her sixties with acute or convalescent COVID-19. Sequencing used peripheral blood. The DNA sequence is TGTGCCAGCAGCTACCAGGACAGGTTCTTCAACACCATATATTTT. It translates to CASSYQDRFFNTIYF.